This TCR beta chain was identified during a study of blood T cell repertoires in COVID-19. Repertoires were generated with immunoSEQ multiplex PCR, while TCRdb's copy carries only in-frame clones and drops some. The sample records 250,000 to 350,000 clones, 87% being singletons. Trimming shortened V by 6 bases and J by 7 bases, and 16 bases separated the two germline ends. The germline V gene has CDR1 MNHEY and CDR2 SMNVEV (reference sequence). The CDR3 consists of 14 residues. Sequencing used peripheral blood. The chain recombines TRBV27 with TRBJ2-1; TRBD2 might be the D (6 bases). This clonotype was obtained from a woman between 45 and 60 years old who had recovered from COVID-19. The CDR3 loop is CASRSGTFGNEQFF. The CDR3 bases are TGTGCCAGCAGGTCGGGGACTTTCGGGAATGAGCAGTTCTTC.